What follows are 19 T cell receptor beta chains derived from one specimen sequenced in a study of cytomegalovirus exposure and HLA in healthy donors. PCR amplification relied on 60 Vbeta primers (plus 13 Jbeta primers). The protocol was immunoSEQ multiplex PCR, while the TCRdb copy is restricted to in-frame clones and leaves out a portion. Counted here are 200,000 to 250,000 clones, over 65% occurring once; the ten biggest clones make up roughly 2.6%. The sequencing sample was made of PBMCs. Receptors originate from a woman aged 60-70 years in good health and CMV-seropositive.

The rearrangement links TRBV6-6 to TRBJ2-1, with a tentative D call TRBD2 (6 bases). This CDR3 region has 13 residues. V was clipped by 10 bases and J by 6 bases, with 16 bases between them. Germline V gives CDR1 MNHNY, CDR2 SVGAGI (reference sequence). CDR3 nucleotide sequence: TGTGCCACCGGGACTCCCTTTCGCAATGAGCAGTTCTTC. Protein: CATGTPFRNEQFF.

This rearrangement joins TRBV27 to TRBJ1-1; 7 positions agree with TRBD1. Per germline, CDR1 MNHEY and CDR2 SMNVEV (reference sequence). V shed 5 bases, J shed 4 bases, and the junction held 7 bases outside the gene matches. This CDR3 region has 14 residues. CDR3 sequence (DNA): TGTGCCAGCAGTCCCATAGGGGGCGGCACTGAAGCTTTCTTT. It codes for CASSPIGGGTEAFF.

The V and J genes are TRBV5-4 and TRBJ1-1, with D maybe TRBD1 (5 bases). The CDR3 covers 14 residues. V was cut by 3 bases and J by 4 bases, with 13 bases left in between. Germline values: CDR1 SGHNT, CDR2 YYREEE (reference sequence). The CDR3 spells CASSSQGLSTEAFF. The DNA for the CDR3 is TGTGCCAGCAGCTCTCAGGGTCTGAGCACTGAAGCTTTCTTT.

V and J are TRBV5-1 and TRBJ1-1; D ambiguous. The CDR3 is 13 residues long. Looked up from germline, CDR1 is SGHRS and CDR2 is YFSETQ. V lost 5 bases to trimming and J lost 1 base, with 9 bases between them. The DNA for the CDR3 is TGCGCCAGCAGGCTTTTCGGGAACACTGAAGCTTTCTTT. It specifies CASRLFGNTEAFF.

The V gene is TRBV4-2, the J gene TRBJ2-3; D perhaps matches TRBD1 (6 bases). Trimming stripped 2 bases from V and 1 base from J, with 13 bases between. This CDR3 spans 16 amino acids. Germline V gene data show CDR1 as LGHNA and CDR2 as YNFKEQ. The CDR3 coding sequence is TGTGCCAGCAGCCAAAGAGGACAGTCGGGCACAGATACGCAGTATTTT. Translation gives CASSQRGQSGTDTQYF.

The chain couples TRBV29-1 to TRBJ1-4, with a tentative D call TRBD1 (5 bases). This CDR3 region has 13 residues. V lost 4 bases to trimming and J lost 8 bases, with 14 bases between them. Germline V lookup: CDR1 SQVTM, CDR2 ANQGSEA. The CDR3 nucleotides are TGCAGCGTTGCGCTGACAGAGGCGGAAAAACTGTTTTTT. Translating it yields CSVALTEAEKLFF.

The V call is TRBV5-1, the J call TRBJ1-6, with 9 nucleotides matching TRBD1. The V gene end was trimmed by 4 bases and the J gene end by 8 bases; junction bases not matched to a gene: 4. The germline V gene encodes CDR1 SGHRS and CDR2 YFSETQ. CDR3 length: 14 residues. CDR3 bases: TGCGCCAGCAGCGTGGACAGGGGTCATTCACCCCTCCACTTT. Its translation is CASSVDRGHSPLHF. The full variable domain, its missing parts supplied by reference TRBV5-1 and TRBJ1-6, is KAGVTQTPRYLIKTRGQQVTLSCSPISGHRSVSWYQQTPGQGLQFLFEYFSETQRNKGNFPGRFSGRQFSNSRSEMNVSTLELGDSALYLCASSVDRGHSPLHFGNGTRLTVT.

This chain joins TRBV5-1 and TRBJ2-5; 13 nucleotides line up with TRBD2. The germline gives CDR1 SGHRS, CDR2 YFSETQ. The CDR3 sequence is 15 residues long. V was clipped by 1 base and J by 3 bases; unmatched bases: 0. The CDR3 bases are TGCGCCAGCAGCTTGACTAGCGGGGGGGAAGAGACCCAGTACTTC. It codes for CASSLTSGGEETQYF.

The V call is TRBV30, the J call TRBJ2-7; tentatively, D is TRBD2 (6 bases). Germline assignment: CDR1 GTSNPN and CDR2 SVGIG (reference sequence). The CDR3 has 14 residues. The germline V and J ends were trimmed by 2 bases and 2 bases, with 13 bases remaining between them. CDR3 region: CAWSSVGGTYEQYF. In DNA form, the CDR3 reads TGTGCCTGGAGTAGCGTCGGGGGAACCTACGAGCAGTACTTC. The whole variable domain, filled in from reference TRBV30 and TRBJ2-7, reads SQTIHQWPATLVQPVGSPLSLECTVEGTSNPNLYWYRQAAGRGLQLLFYSVGIGQISSEVPQNLSASRPQDRQFILSSKKLLLSDSGFYLCAWSSVGGTYEQYFGPGTRLTVT.

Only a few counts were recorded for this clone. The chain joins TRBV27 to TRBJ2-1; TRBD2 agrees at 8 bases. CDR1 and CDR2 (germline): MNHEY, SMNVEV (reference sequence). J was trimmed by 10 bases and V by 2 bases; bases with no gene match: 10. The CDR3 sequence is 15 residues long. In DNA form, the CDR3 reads TGTGCCAGCAGTTTAGTCTCGGGGGGGGCCTGGGAGCAGTTCTTC. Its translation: CASSLVSGGAWEQFF.

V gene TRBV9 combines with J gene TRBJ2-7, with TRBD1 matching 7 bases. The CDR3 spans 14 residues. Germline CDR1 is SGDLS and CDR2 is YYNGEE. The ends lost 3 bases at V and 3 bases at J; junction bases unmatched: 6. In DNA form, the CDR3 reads TGTGCCAGCAGCGCTTCCGGGACAGACTACGAGCAGTACTTC. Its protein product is CASSASGTDYEQYF.

Written as DNA, the CDR3 is TGTGCCAGCAGCCCAGGACAGAGGGCTGAAGCTTTCTTT. Translation gives CASSPGQRAEAFF. The V call is TRBV11-2, the J call TRBJ1-1; weak D call: TRBD1 (6 bases). This CDR3 is 13 amino acids long. Trimming took off 5 bases at V and 6 bases at J, with 13 bases between the two ends. Germline V gives CDR1 SGHAT, CDR2 FQNNGV. Complete variable domain (other parts from reference TRBV11-2 and TRBJ1-1): EAGVAQSPRYKIIEKRQSVAFWCNPISGHATLYWYQQILGQGPKLLIQFQNNGVVDDSQLPKDRFSAERLKGVDSTLKIQPAKLEDSAVYLCASSPGQRAEAFFGQGTRLTVV.

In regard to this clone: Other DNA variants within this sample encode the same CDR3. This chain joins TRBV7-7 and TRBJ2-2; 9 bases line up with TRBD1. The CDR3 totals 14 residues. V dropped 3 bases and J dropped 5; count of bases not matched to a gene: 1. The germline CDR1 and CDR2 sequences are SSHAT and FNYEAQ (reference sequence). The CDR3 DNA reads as TGTGCCAGCAGCTTCGGACAGGGGACCGGGGAGCTGTTTTTT. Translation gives CASSFGQGTGELFF.

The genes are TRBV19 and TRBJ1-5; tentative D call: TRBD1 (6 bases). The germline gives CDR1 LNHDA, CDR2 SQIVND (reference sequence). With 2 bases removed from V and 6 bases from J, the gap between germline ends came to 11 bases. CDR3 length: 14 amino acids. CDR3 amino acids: CASSIWGPLQPQHF. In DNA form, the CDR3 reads TGTGCCAGTAGTATATGGGGGCCGCTTCAGCCCCAGCATTTT.

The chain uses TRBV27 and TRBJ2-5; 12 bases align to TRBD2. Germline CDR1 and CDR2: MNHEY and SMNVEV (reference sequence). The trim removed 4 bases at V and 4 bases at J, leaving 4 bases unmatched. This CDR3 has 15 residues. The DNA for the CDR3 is TGTGCCAGCAGTTCTGGACTAGCGGGGACAGAGACCCAGTACTTC. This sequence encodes CASSSGLAGTETQYF.

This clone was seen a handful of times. The DNA of the CDR3 is TGCGCCAGCAGCCAAGATCTAGCGGGGGGATCCTACGAGCAGTACTTC. As protein: CASSQDLAGGSYEQYF. The chain uses TRBV4-3 and TRBJ2-7; 11 bases line up with TRBD2. J lost 1 base, V lost 0 bases, and 2 bases had no gene match. CDR3 length equals 16 residues. Germline V CDR1 and CDR2: LGHNA, YSLEER.

DNA for the CDR3: TGTGCCAGCAGCTTGGAAGGGACAGTGAACTATGGCTACACCTTC. It is translated as CASSLEGTVNYGYTF. The chain joins TRBV5-8 to TRBJ1-2; 7 bases match TRBD1. CDR3 length: 15 amino acids. After removal of 0 bases from V and 2 bases from J, the junction contained 4 bases not matched to a gene. The germline gives CDR1 SGHTS, CDR2 YDEGEE.

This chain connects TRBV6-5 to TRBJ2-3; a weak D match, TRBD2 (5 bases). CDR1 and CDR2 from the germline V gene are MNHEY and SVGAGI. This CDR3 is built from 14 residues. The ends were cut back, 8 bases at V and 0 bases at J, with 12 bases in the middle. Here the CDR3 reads CASGVRGSTDTQYF. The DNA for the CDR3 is TGTGCCAGCGGCGTGCGCGGGAGCACAGATACGCAGTATTTT.

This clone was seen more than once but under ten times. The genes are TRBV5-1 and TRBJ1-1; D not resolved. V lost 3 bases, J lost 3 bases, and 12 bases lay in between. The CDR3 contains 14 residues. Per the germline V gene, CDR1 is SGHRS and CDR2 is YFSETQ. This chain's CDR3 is CASSSRVGDTEAFF. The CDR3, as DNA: TGCGCCAGCAGCTCACGGGTGGGTGACACTGAAGCTTTCTTT. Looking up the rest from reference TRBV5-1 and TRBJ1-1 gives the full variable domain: KAGVTQTPRYLIKTRGQQVTLSCSPISGHRSVSWYQQTPGQGLQFLFEYFSETQRNKGNFPGRFSGRQFSNSRSEMNVSTLELGDSALYLCASSSRVGDTEAFFGQGTRLTVV.